These T cell receptor beta chains were read from a single sample in a study of CD8 T cells in ankylosing spondylitis. TCRdb re-called the 5' RACE reads through MiXCR, storing one row per CDR3 protein. Among some 27,000 distinct CDR3 sequences listed, 5.3% were seen once. Sequencing was performed on blood, either unsorted or a sorted T cell fraction (not recorded which). These receptors all come from a female donor with ankylosing spondylitis or in good health (not recorded which). CDR3s include the opening cysteine and the closing phenylalanine or tryptophan. Each record gives: V gene, D gene, clone size, J gene, CDR3 protein. D genes are given only for firm matches. Clone sizes are given selectively: once, few, many, or a class where the clone is expanded.

V gene: TRBV9; D gene: TRBD1; clone size: many; J gene: TRBJ1-4; CDR3 protein: CASSVDGQGEKLFF
V gene: TRBV9; D gene: .; clone size: few; J gene: TRBJ1-1; CDR3 protein: CASSLRGYTEAFF
V gene: TRBV9; D gene: .; clone size: many; J gene: TRBJ2-3; CDR3 protein: CASSSRGDNTDTQYF
V gene: TRBV9; D gene: .; clone size: .; J gene: TRBJ2-6; CDR3 protein: CASSVATGFGANVLTF
V gene: TRBV9; D gene: .; clone size: many; J gene: TRBJ2-2; CDR3 protein: CASSVTGGLGAGELFF
V gene: TRBV9; D gene: .; clone size: many; J gene: TRBJ2-7; CDR3 protein: CASSNPRAEQYF
V gene: TRBV9; D gene: .; clone size: many; J gene: TRBJ2-7; CDR3 protein: CASSSTGSYEQYF
V gene: TRBV20-1; D gene: .; clone size: .; J gene: TRBJ1-1; CDR3 protein: CSATTVSNTEAFF
V gene: TRBV9; D gene: .; clone size: .; J gene: TRBJ2-7; CDR3 protein: CASSVPSYEQYF
V gene: TRBV9; D gene: .; clone size: few; J gene: TRBJ2-5; CDR3 protein: CASSPGVGGGETQYF
V gene: TRBV9; D gene: .; clone size: many; J gene: TRBJ2-3; CDR3 protein: CASSGFVADTQYF
V gene: TRBV9; D gene: TRBD2; clone size: many; J gene: TRBJ2-3; CDR3 protein: CASSFGGARDTQYF
V gene: TRBV9; D gene: TRBD1; clone size: many; J gene: TRBJ1-2; CDR3 protein: CASSVVGTGSVYGYTF
V gene: TRBV9; D gene: TRBD1; clone size: many; J gene: TRBJ2-1; CDR3 protein: CASSPGTGSYNEQFF